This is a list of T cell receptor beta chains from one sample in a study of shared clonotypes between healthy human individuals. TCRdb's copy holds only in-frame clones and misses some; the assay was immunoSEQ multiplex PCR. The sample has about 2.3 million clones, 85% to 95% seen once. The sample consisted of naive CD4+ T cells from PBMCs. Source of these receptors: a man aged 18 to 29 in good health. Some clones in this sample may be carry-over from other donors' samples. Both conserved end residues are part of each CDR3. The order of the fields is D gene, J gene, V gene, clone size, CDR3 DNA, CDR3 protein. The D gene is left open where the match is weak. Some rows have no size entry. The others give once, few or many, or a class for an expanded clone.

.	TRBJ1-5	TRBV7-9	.	TGTGCCAGCAGCTTTGTCGGACTGGACAATCAGCCCCAGCATTTT	CASSFVGLDNQPQHF
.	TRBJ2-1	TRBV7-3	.	TGTGCCAGCAGCCCGGGGAGGGGGACGTACAATGAGCAGTTCTTC	CASSPGRGTYNEQFF
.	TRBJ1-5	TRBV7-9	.	TGTGCCAGCAGCTTAGCGCGAGGGGCTGCGGGAAATCAGCCCCAGCATTTT	CASSLARGAAGNQPQHF
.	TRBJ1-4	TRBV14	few	TGTGCCAGCAGCCAAGTCTCCAGGGCCAGTGAAAAACTGTTTTTT	CASSQVSRASEKLFF
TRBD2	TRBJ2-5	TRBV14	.	TGTGCCAGCGCCCGGGGGGCTAGCGGGATGTTTGGTCAGGAGACCCAGTACTTC	CASARGASGMFGQETQYF
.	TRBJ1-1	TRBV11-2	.	TGTGCCAGCAGCTTAGTCGGGGAGAACACTGAAGCTTTCTTT	CASSLVGENTEAFF
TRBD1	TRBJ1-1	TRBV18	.	TGTGCCAGCTCAGTTAATTTGAAACAGGGGGATGGTACTGAAGCTTTCTTT	CASSVNLKQGDGTEAFF
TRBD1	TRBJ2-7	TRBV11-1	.	TGTGCCAGCAGCCGGGGACAGGGGTTATACGAGCAGTACTTC	CASSRGQGLYEQYF
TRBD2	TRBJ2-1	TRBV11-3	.	TGTGCCAGCAGCCCCGGACTAGCGGTATACAATGAGCAGTTCTTC	CASSPGLAVYNEQFF
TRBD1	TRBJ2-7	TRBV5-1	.	TGCGCCAGCTCGGGACAGGGGCCCTACGAGCAGTACTTC	CASSGQGPYEQYF
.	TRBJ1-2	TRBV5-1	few	TGCGCCAGGATAGGGAGGGTTAACTATGGCTACACCTTC	CARIGRVNYGYTF
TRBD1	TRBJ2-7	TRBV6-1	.	TGTGCCAGCCTTTCCGGGACAGGGGCCTACGAGCAGTACTTC	CASLSGTGAYEQYF
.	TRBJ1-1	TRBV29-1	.	TGCAGCGTTGAAGGTTCGCGGGGCAGGACGCGCACTGAAGCTTTCTTT	CSVEGSRGRTRTEAFF
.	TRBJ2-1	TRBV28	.	TGTGCCAGTATAAAAATGGGAGTATTTTACAATGAGCAGTTCTTC	CASIKMGVFYNEQFF
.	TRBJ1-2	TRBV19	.	TGTGCCAGTAACCCAGGGGCGGTGGAATACTATGGCTACACCTTC	CASNPGAVEYYGYTF
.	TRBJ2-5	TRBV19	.	TGTGCCAGTAGGATCATTGGGGGAGAGACCCAGTACTTC	CASRIIGGETQYF
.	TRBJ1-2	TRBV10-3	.	TGTGCCATCAGTGGCTATCAGGGTAACGGCTACACCTTC	CAISGYQGNGYTF
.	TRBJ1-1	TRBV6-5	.	TGTGCCAGCAGTTACAAGGGGCTAGAAGCTTTCTTT	CASSYKGLEAFF
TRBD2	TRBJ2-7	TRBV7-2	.	TGTGCCAGCAGCACCCTCCCCCGCGGGAGGGCCCCTTACGAGCAGTACTTC	CASSTLPRGRAPYEQYF
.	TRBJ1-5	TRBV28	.	TGTGCCAGCAGTTTCGGGGAGTTTAGCCGCTCCAATCAGCCCCAGCATTTT	CASSFGEFSRSNQPQHF
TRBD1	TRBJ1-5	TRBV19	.	TGTGCCAGTAGTACACCGGGACAGGGTGGCGCTCAGCCCCAGCATTTT	CASSTPGQGGAQPQHF
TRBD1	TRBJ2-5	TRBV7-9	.	TGTGCCAGCAGCTCAACGCCTCGGACAGGGGCGAGGGAGACCCAGTACTTC	CASSSTPRTGARETQYF